A single sample is the source of the 11 T cell receptor beta chains below, sequenced in a study of T cell changes during pregnancy in multiple sclerosis. Data came from immunoSEQ multiplex PCR; TCRdb stores just in-frame clones and leaves some out. The data show about 47,000 clones, 80% to 95% seen once. Here the sequenced sample was peripheral blood, taken after pregnancy. The receptors were sampled from a female donor with multiple sclerosis, enrolled in a pregnancy study.

This chain connects TRBV30 to TRBJ2-3, with TRBD2 matching 8 bases. V lost 1 base, J lost 3 bases, and 3 bases stayed unmatched. The germline V gene encodes CDR1 GTSNPN and CDR2 SVGIG (reference sequence). CDR3 length: 14 residues. The chain's CDR3 is CAWSGGGLTDTQYF. In DNA form, the CDR3 reads TGTGCCTGGAGTGGCGGGGGGTTGACAGATACGCAGTATTTT. The variable domain in full, with the rest retrieved from reference TRBV30 and TRBJ2-3, is SQTIHQWPATLVQPVGSPLSLECTVEGTSNPNLYWYRQAAGRGLQLLFYSVGIGQISSEVPQNLSASRPQDRQFILSSKKLLLSDSGFYLCAWSGGGLTDTQYFGPGTRLTVL.

V usage is TRBV6-5 and J usage is TRBJ1-3, with D maybe TRBD1 (5 bases). This CDR3 contains 14 residues. V lost 5 bases to trimming and J lost 11 bases, with 19 bases between them. Germline V gives CDR1 MNHEY, CDR2 SVGAGI. As DNA, the CDR3 is TGTGCCAGCAGTAACCTCGCGCAGGGATCGGCCATATATTTT. Translation gives CASSNLAQGSAIYF.

V gene TRBV18 combines with J gene TRBJ2-7, with TRBD2 as a possible D gene (6 bases). Germline V gives CDR1 KGHSH, CDR2 LQKENI. V was shortened by 4 bases and J by 2 bases, with 12 bases between the two germline ends. This CDR3 has 14 residues. The CDR3 DNA reads as TGTGCCAGCTCACTGGCAGGGACTCCCTACGAGCAGTACTTC. Translated: CASSLAGTPYEQYF.

CDR3 in amino acids: CASERDSPNTGELFF. In DNA, the CDR3 is TGTGCCAGCGAAAGGGACTCCCCGAACACCGGGGAGCTGTTTTTT. The J gene is TRBJ2-2, the V gene TRBV25-1; tentative D call: TRBD2 (6 bases). The germline CDR1 and CDR2 sequences are MGHDK and SYGVNS. The germline V and J ends were trimmed by 8 bases and 0 bases, with 13 bases remaining between them. The CDR3 sequence is 15 residues long. The full variable domain, rest sourced from reference TRBV25-1 and TRBJ2-2, is EADIYQTPRYLVIGTGKKITLECSQTMGHDKMYWYQQDPGMELHLIHYSYGVNSTEKGDLSSESTVSRIRTEHFPLTLESARPSHTSQYLCASERDSPNTGELFFGEGSRLTVL.

The sample holds one count of this clone. The chain joins TRBV7-6 to TRBJ1-3; no clear D. The CDR3 contains 14 residues. The V gene's germline CDR1 is SGHVS and CDR2 FNYEAQ. Trimming removed 3 bases from V and 4 bases from J, with 10 bases in between. CDR3: CASSLAFPGNTIYF. The DNA for the CDR3 is TGTGCCAGCAGCTTGGCCTTCCCAGGAAACACCATATATTTT.

The chain links TRBV25-1 to TRBJ1-6; perhaps TRBD1 as D (5 bases). Germline V gene data show CDR1 as MGHDK and CDR2 as SYGVNS. Trimming stripped 0 bases from V and 0 bases from J, with 6 bases between. This CDR3 has 16 amino acids. Here the CDR3 DNA reads TGTGCCAGCAGTGAATATGGGGCCTCCTATAATTCACCCCTCCACTTT. This encodes CASSEYGASYNSPLHF.

The chain carries TRBV9 and TRBJ2-1; D may be TRBD2 (7 bases). This CDR3 spans 17 amino acids. V lost 0 bases, J lost 1 base, and 14 bases lay in between. The germline CDR1 and CDR2 sequences are SGDLS and YYNGEE. The DNA for the CDR3 is TGTGCCAGCAGCGTAGCTGCGGGGGCCGGATCCTACAATGAGCAGTTCTTC. It specifies CASSVAAGAGSYNEQFF.

This rearrangement joins TRBV4-2 to TRBJ2-5; 15 bases match TRBD2. Germline CDR1 reads LGHNA; CDR2 reads YNFKEQ. The CDR3 length is 18 residues. Trimming took 3 bases from V and 5 from J; bases not matched to a gene: 10. This CDR3 is CASSHGTSGGPSGETQYF. The CDR3 DNA reads TGTGCCAGCAGCCACGGGACTAGCGGGGGGCCATCAGGCGAGACCCAGTACTTC.

This clone has just a few counts. The V call is TRBV7-9, the J call TRBJ1-1, with a tentative D call TRBD1 (5 bases). This CDR3 is 13 amino acids long. Germline assignment: CDR1 SEHNR and CDR2 FQNEAQ (reference sequence). With 2 bases removed from V and 6 bases from J, the gap between germline ends came to 10 bases. CDR3 DNA: TGTGCCAGCAGCTTAATCCAGGGCTCTGAAGCTTTCTTT. Translation gives CASSLIQGSEAFF.

This chain links TRBV5-6 with TRBJ2-5; 11 bases agree with TRBD2. This CDR3 has 15 amino acids. Germline V gene data show CDR1 as SGHDT and CDR2 as YYEEEE. The V and J ends lost 5 bases and 2 bases, in that order; junction bases with no gene match: 5. CDR3: CASSSRTSGQETQYF. CDR3 sequence (DNA): TGTGCCAGCAGTTCCAGGACTAGCGGGCAAGAGACCCAGTACTTC.

In nucleotides, the CDR3 is TGTGCCAGCAGCCTCTTCGCGACAGGGGGAAACACCGGGGAGCTGTTTTTT. Translated: CASSLFATGGNTGELFF. V is TRBV7-3 and J is TRBJ2-2; 9 bases fit TRBD1. Per the germline V gene, CDR1 is SGHTA and CDR2 is FQGTGA. With 5 bases clipped from V and 2 bases from J, the junction kept 9 bases outside the gene matches. This CDR3 region has 17 residues.